Shown below are 21 T cell receptor beta chains from a single sample sequenced in a study of T-cell memory formation after mild COVID-19. TCRdb ran MiXCR on the 5' RACE reads and lists one entry per CDR3 protein. The sample records approximately 300,000 distinct CDR3 sequences, more than 15% being singletons. The sequencing input was PBMCs or a T cell subset sorted from them (not recorded which). The source is a young man who had mild COVID-19 (a few samples of this study predate the infection). Cell type and time point are not known.

This clonotype was detected a few times. This chain joins TRBV4-1 and TRBJ1-1, with D tentatively TRBD1 (6 bases). CDR1 is MGHRA, CDR2 YSYEKL, per germline. Trimming cost V 1 base and J 4 bases, with 13 bases left between them. This CDR3 is 15 amino acids long. In nucleotides, the CDR3 is TGCGCCAGCAGCCAAGCTTTTACAGGGCGCACTGAAGCTTTCTTT. Its protein is CASSQAFTGRTEAFF.

This clonotype came up a few times. The J gene is TRBJ1-2, the V gene TRBV7-9; D not certain. V lost 6 bases and J lost 2, with 10 bases in between. In germline, CDR1 is SEHNR, CDR2 FQNEAQ (reference sequence). The CDR3 loop spans 13 amino acids. The CDR3 spells CASRRTENYGYTF. DNA for the CDR3: TGTGCCAGCAGAAGGACTGAGAACTATGGCTACACCTTC.

Here the CDR3 DNA reads TGTGCCAGCAGCCCCTCTATTGGACGGTATGGCTACACCTTC. It is translated as CASSPSIGRYGYTF. This sequence joins TRBV9 and TRBJ1-2; D is unresolved. The V end lost 4 bases, the J end lost 5 bases, and 15 bases lay between the germline ends. Looked up from germline, CDR1 is SGDLS and CDR2 is YYNGEE. The CDR3 length is 14 residues.

This clonotype was picked up many times. The genes are TRBV5-6 and TRBJ2-6; D is unclear. Germline values: CDR1 SGHDT, CDR2 YYEEEE. The length of the CDR3 is 15 residues. V gave up 0 bases and J gave up 0 bases, with 4 bases separating them. CDR3 DNA sequence: TGTGCCAGCAGCTTGGGGACCTCTGGGGCCAACGTCCTGACTTTC. It yields the protein CASSLGTSGANVLTF.

The V and J genes are TRBV20-1 and TRBJ2-7, with D possibly being TRBD1 or TRBD2 (7 bases each). This CDR3 spans 14 amino acids. Trimming removed 1 base from V and 6 bases from J, with 16 bases in between. Germline CDR1 is DFQATT and CDR2 is SNEGSKA (reference sequence). The CDR3 DNA is TGCAGTGCTAGAGGGCAGGGGGAGCGGGGCGAGCAGTACGTC. As protein: CSARGQGERGEQYV.

This clonotype appeared many times. The genes are TRBV7-2 and TRBJ1-2, with 9 nucleotides matching TRBD1. There are 13 residues in the CDR3. The ends lost 5 bases at V and 5 bases at J; junction bases unmatched: 3. Germline-derived CDR1 and CDR2 are SGHTA and FQGNSA. The CDR3 here is CASSLDRGYGYTF. The DNA for the CDR3 is TGTGCCAGCAGCCTAGACAGGGGGTATGGCTACACCTTC.

The chain recombines TRBV12-3 or TRBV12-4 with TRBJ1-3; D remains unclear. The CDR3 is made up of 16 amino acids. V lost 4 bases, J lost 0 bases, and 13 bases lay in between. This chain's CDR3 is CASSYYTFHSGNTIYF. The CDR3 DNA reads TGTGCCAGCAGTTATTACACCTTCCACTCTGGAAACACCATATATTTT.

V is TRBV20-1 and J is TRBJ2-3; possibly TRBD2 for D (6 bases). CDR1 and CDR2 from the germline V gene are DFQATT and SNEGSKA (reference sequence). There are 15 residues in the CDR3. The DNA of the CDR3 is TGCAGCGCTTGGGGGGTTGAAGGGAGCACAGATACGCAGTATTTT. Translating it yields CSAWGVEGSTDTQYF.

This clonotype was counted ten times or more. One junction end does not reproduce the germline sequence, and a read error may be involved. This chain uses TRBV7-7 with TRBJ2-5; weak D call: TRBD1 (5 bases). The germline CDR1 and CDR2 sequences are SSHAT and FNYEAQ (reference sequence). The CDR3 has 13 amino acids. The CDR3 region has the DNA TGTGCTAGCAGCTTTCACCCAGGGGAGACCCAGTACTTC. Translated, it gives CASSFHPGETQYF.

The chain employs TRBV7-9 and TRBJ1-5, with 7 bases matching TRBD1. From germline, CDR1 is SEHNR and CDR2 FQNEAQ (reference sequence). The CDR3 extends over 14 amino acids. V was pared by 0 bases and J by 4 bases, with 0 bases of the junction left unmatched. In DNA, the CDR3 is TGTGCCAGCAGCTTAGCCAGGGGGAATCAGCCCCAGCATTTT. It is translated as CASSLARGNQPQHF.

V is TRBV12-3 or TRBV12-4 and J is TRBJ1-1, with D uncertain. V was shortened by 7 bases and J by 5 bases, with 20 bases between the two germline ends. The CDR3 runs 15 residues. CDR3 loop: CASTSLSIGETEAFF. The CDR3 DNA sequence: TGTGCCAGCACTTCTCTTAGCATTGGGGAAACTGAAGCTTTCTTT.

The chain carries TRBV27 and TRBJ1-2, with D tentatively TRBD1 (6 bases). V was trimmed by 6 bases and J by 4 bases, leaving 15 bases between them. From germline, CDR1 is MNHEY and CDR2 SMNVEV (reference sequence). The CDR3 has 14 residues. CDR3 DNA: TGTGCCAGCAGGTCTTTGGGGGCTAGCTATGGCTACACCTTC. This gives the protein CASRSLGASYGYTF.

The chain is built from TRBV4-1 and TRBJ1-2; D uncertain. CDR3 size: 13 residues. Per the germline V gene, CDR1 is MGHRA and CDR2 is YSYEKL. The germline V and J ends were trimmed by 4 bases and 2 bases, with 8 bases remaining between them. The CDR3 sequence is CASSPQRNYGYTF. The CDR3 nucleotides are TGCGCCAGCAGCCCACAGAGGAACTATGGCTACACCTTC.

This clonotype has more than one count but fewer than ten. This chain joins TRBV12-3 or TRBV12-4 and TRBJ2-1; D tentatively reads TRBD1 or TRBD2 (5 bases each). The CDR3 spans 15 residues. The germline V and J ends were trimmed by 6 bases and 1 base, with 13 bases remaining between them. The CDR3 reads CASRVTWGSYNEQFF. The CDR3 DNA sequence: TGTGCCAGCAGGGTAACTTGGGGGTCCTACAATGAGCAGTTCTTC.

This clonotype was seen more than once but under ten times. The chain combines TRBV5-1 with TRBJ1-1; D remains unclear. CDR1 is SGHRS and CDR2 is YFSETQ in the germline V gene. The V and J ends lost 6 bases and 11 bases respectively, with 5 bases between them. The CDR3 consists of 8 residues. Here the CDR3 DNA reads TGCGCCAGCAACGAGGCTTTCTTT. Protein sequence: CASNEAFF.

This clonotype has only a few counts. V usage is TRBV5-8 and J usage is TRBJ1-3; possible D gene TRBD1, 6 bases. V was cut by 4 bases and J by 2 bases, with 19 bases left in between. CDR1 and CDR2 (germline): SGHTS, YDEGEE. The CDR3 loop spans 17 amino acids. CDR3 sequence: CASSLTLTGMAGNTIYF. The CDR3 DNA reads as TGTGCCAGCAGCCTCACTCTTACAGGGATGGCTGGAAACACCATATATTTT. The whole variable domain, filled in from reference TRBV5-8 and TRBJ1-3, reads EAGVTQSPTHLIKTRGQQATLRCSPISGHTSVYWYQQALGLGLQFLLWYDEGEERNRGNFPPRFSGRQFPNYSSELNVNALELEDSALYLCASSLTLTGMAGNTIYFGEGSWLTVV.

This sequence joins TRBV28 and TRBJ1-1, with D perhaps TRBD1 (5 bases). In germline, CDR1 is MDHEN, CDR2 SYDVKM. This CDR3 is 13 amino acids long. V lost 7 bases to trimming and J lost 3 bases, with 12 bases between them. CDR3 protein: CASTPSGDTEAFF. The CDR3 region has the DNA TGTGCCAGCACCCCGTCGGGGGACACTGAAGCTTTCTTT.

The gene calls are TRBV12-3 or TRBV12-4 and TRBJ2-4, with 8 positions matching TRBD1. After removal of 5 bases from V and 1 base from J, the junction contained 4 bases not matched to a gene. The CDR3 is made up of 15 amino acids. CDR3 residues: CASSRQGSAKNIQYF. In DNA, the CDR3 is TGTGCCAGCAGTCGACAGGGGTCGGCCAAAAACATTCAGTACTTC.

This clonotype has a handful of counts. The V gene is TRBV6-1, the J gene TRBJ1-6; tentatively, D is TRBD1 (6 bases). Trimming took 3 bases from V and 3 from J, leaving 12 bases between them. Germline V CDR1 and CDR2: MNHNS, SASEGT. CDR3 length: 16 residues. This CDR3 reads CASSEDGQFYNSPLHF. CDR3 in DNA: TGTGCCAGCAGTGAGGACGGACAGTTCTATAATTCACCCCTCCACTTT.

The chain uses TRBV24-1 and TRBJ2-3; 7 positions agree with TRBD1. The germline CDR1 and CDR2 sequences are KGHDR and SFDVKD. J lost 2 bases, V lost 9 bases, and 4 bases had no gene match. The CDR3 contains 13 residues. The CDR3 region is CATEGQITDTQYF. The CDR3 DNA sequence: TGTGCCACCGAGGGACAGATCACAGATACGCAGTATTTT.

The CDR3 reads CASSLGNGGRTDTQYF. The CDR3 coding sequence is TGCGCCAGCAGCTTGGGAAACGGGGGGCGCACAGATACGCAGTATTTT. The chain couples TRBV5-1 to TRBJ2-3; perhaps TRBD2 as D (7 bases). The CDR3 is made up of 16 amino acids. Germline V gene data show CDR1 as SGHRS and CDR2 as YFSETQ. Trimming removed 0 bases from V and 1 base from J, with 12 bases in between.